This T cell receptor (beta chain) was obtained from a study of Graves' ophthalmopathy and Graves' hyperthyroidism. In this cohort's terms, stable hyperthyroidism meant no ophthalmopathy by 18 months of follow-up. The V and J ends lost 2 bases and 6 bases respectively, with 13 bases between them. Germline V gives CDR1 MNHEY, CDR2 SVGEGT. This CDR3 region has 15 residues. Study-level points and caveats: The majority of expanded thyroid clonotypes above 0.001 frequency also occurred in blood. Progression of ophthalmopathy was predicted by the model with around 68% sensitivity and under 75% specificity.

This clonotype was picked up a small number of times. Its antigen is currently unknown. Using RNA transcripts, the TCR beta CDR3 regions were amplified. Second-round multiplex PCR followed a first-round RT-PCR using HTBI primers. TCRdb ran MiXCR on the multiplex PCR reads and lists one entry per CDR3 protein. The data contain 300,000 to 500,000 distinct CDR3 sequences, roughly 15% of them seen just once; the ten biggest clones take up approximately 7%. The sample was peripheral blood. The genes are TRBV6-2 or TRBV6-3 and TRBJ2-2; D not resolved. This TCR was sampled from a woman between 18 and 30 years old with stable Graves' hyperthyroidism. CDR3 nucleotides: TGTGCCAGCAGTTACGCCAGACATACTCCCGGGGAGCTGTTTTTT. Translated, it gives CASSYARHTPGELFF.